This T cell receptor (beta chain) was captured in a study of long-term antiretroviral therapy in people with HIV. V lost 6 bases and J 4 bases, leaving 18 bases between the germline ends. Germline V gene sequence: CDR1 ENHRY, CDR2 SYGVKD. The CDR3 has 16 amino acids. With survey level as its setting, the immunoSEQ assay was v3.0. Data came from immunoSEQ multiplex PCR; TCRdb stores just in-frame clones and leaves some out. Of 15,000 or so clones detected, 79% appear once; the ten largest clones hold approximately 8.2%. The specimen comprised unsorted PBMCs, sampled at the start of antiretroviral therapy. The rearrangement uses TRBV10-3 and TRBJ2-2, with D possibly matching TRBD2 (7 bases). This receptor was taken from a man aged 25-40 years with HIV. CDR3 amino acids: CAIRSRGGVSTGELFF. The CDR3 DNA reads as TGTGCCATCAGGTCCCGAGGGGGGGTCAGCACCGGGGAGCTGTTTTTT.